The sequence of this T cell receptor (beta chain) was determined in a study of T cells in Graves' hyperthyroidism and ophthalmopathy. Study findings and constraints: A 13 V-J model separated ophthalmopathy from stable hyperthyroidism.

This CDR3 is built from 12 residues. The ends were cut back, 0 bases at V and 5 bases at J, with 7 bases in the middle. Germline lookup yields CDR1 GTSNPN and CDR2 SVGIG (reference sequence). This clonotype was counted at least ten times. Its antigen remains unknown. Amplification yielded TCR beta CDR3 regions, with RNA transcripts as the source. RT-PCR in the first round (using the HTBI primer set) targeted the TCR CDR3. TCRdb independently ran MiXCR on the multiplex PCR reads; one entry per CDR3 protein. This repertoire shows 100,000 to 140,000 distinct CDR3 sequences, roughly 15% found once; its top ten account for around two fifths.

Input material: blood. This TCR was sampled from a woman in her fifties or sixties with Graves' hyperthyroidism. The rearrangement uses TRBV30 and TRBJ1-1; D perhaps matches TRBD1 (5 bases). CDR3 loop: CAWSVKGTEAFF. The CDR3, as DNA: TGTGCCTGGAGTGTAAAGGGGACTGAAGCTTTCTTT.